The present entry profiles one T cell receptor beta chain with its context. Its antigen is not identified. Terminally differentiated effector memory CD45RA+ cells were left out of the naive CD8 fraction, which was CD45RO-negative and positively selected for CCR7. The data were obtained in a study of shared clonotypes between healthy human individuals. General study points: An expected dependence of interdonor clonotype sharing on sequencing depth was noted.

Genomic DNA of each subset was evenly split across several immunoSEQ plates. In the study's own analysis: Filtering was not the same, since immunoSEQ gave junction-only sequences without quality scores. TCRdb keeps only in-frame clones here, not all; method: immunoSEQ multiplex PCR. The V and J calls and the clone size are those of that table, but D and trimming were determined from the DNA. Of fewer than 850,000 clones listed, 90% to 98% are singletons. The CDR3 runs 14 residues. The V and J ends lost 5 bases and 6 bases respectively, with 17 bases between them. Germline values: CDR1 PRHDT, CDR2 FYEKMQ (reference sequence).

The sample comprised naive CD8+ T cells sorted from blood. This clonotype originated in a man aged 25 to 40 in good health. The rearrangement joins TRBV13 to TRBJ2-7; D remains unclear. CDR3 sequence reads: CASSATALEGEQYF. Written as DNA, the CDR3 is TGTGCCAGCAGCGCGACGGCTCTAGAAGGCGAGCAGTACTTC. Complete variable domain (other parts from reference TRBV13 and TRBJ2-7): AAGVIQSPRHLIKEKRETATLKCYPIPRHDTVYWYQQGPGQDPQFLISFYEKMQSDKGSIPDRFSAQQFSDYHSELNMSSLELGDSALYFCASSATALEGEQYFGPGTRLTVT.